This TCR beta chain was observed in a study of shared clonotypes between healthy human individuals. V lost 4 bases, J lost 8 bases, and 6 bases stayed unmatched. In germline, CDR1 is MGHRA, CDR2 YSYEKL. The CDR3 has 13 residues. Some clones are missing from TCRdb's copy, which holds only in-frame ones; the method was immunoSEQ multiplex PCR. In the table there are approximately 640,000 clones, about 78% of which are singletons. The chain recombines TRBV4-1 with TRBJ1-2, with 8 bases matching TRBD1. The sequence derives from a woman in her 30s in good health. Sequences were obtained from memory CD4+ T cells sorted from blood. Subset: CD45RA-negative fraction. The CDR3 protein is CASSPSTGAGYTF. The CDR3 DNA is TGCGCCAGCAGCCCTTCGACAGGGGCGGGCTACACCTTC.